The 28 T cell receptor beta chains below all came from one sample that was sequenced in a study of blood T cell repertoires in COVID-19. Produced via immunoSEQ multiplex PCR; TCRdb's table is partial and in-frame only. Of about 180,000 clones in the sample, around three quarters were seen once. Sequenced input: peripheral blood. The receptors were sampled from a man in his 70s with active or convalescent COVID-19.

This clone occurred a few times. This chain joins TRBV5-4 and TRBJ2-7; tentative D call: TRBD2 (5 bases). Trimming left V 3 bases short and J 3 bases short, with 16 bases between. Germline V gene sequence: CDR1 SGHNT, CDR2 YYREEE (reference sequence). The CDR3 sequence is 15 residues long. Here the CDR3 reads CASSYSDSRLYEQYF. CDR3 DNA: TGTGCCAGCAGCTACTCGGACTCGAGACTCTACGAGCAGTACTTC.

V is TRBV6-1 and J is TRBJ1-1, with 7 bases identical to TRBD1. CDR1 is MNHNS and CDR2 is SASEGT in the germline V gene. The ends lost 2 bases at V and 3 bases at J; junction bases unmatched: 12. CDR3 length equals 17 residues. This CDR3 is CASSEMRTGVLDTEAFF. In DNA form, the CDR3 reads TGTGCCAGCAGTGAAATGAGAACAGGGGTTTTGGACACTGAAGCTTTCTTT.

This clone has a handful of counts. The rearrangement links TRBV6-2 or TRBV6-3 to TRBJ2-7, with 14 bases that match TRBD2. V lost 6 bases to trimming and J lost 7 bases; unmatched junction nucleotides: 20. Per the germline V gene, CDR1 is MNHEY and CDR2 is SVGEGT. CDR3 length: 19 residues. The CDR3 DNA reads as TGTGCCAGCAGCCCTCCGAGCTCGGGACTAGCGGGGGCCTCGGGAGAGCAGTACTTC. Amino acids: CASSPPSSGLAGASGEQYF.

The table lists this clone with a few counts. The chain's CDR3 is CASSVGPEGSPLHF. As DNA, the CDR3 is TGTGCCAGCAGCGTTGGACCGGAGGGGTCACCCCTCCACTTT. This chain joins TRBV9 and TRBJ1-6, with D perhaps matching TRBD1 (5 bases). Germline CDR1 and CDR2: SGDLS and YYNGEE. The V end lost 2 bases, the J end lost 10 bases, and 13 bases lay between the germline ends. CDR3 length: 14 residues.

The chain combines TRBV9 with TRBJ1-4; TRBD1 is a possible D gene (6 bases). The germline CDR1 and CDR2 sequences are SGDLS and YYNGEE. The V end lost 3 bases, the J end lost 8 bases, and 20 bases lay between the germline ends. This CDR3 has 16 amino acids. Here the CDR3 reads CASSEGDIGMGEKLFF. CDR3 nucleotide sequence: TGTGCCAGCAGCGAGGGGGATATAGGAATGGGGGAAAAACTGTTTTTT.

V is TRBV5-1 and J is TRBJ1-6; D is possibly TRBD1 (5 bases). CDR1 and CDR2 from the germline V gene are SGHRS and YFSETQ. CDR3 length equals 15 residues. V was cut by 6 bases and J by 2 bases, with 12 bases left in between. CDR3 coding DNA: TGCGCCAGCACCCTACTGGGGCCCTATAATTCACCCCTCCACTTT. This encodes CASTLLGPYNSPLHF.

The chain carries TRBV28 and TRBJ2-5; the match to TRBD2 covers 12 bases. This CDR3 has 14 amino acids. The germline CDR1 and CDR2 sequences are MDHEN and SYDVKM. V dropped 5 bases and J dropped 5; count of bases not matched to a gene: 3. The CDR3 region is CASSLAGGVETQYF. CDR3 DNA sequence: TGTGCCAGCAGTCTAGCGGGGGGGGTCGAGACCCAGTACTTC.

V is TRBV5-6 and J is TRBJ2-1; 9 bases line up with TRBD2. This CDR3 region has 18 residues. The ends lost 2 bases at V and 4 bases at J; junction bases unmatched: 13. Germline CDR1 and CDR2: SGHDT and YYEEEE. The CDR3 sequence: CASSLGRFSLAGYNEQFF. As DNA, the CDR3 is TGTGCCAGCAGCTTAGGCCGCTTCTCACTAGCGGGTTACAATGAGCAGTTCTTC.

The gene calls are TRBV11-2 and TRBJ1-4, with 10 bases matching TRBD1. This CDR3 is built from 18 residues. After removal of 1 base from V and 4 bases from J, the junction contained 9 bases not matched to a gene. The germline CDR1 and CDR2 sequences are SGHAT and FQNNGV. CDR3 protein: CASSLGGTGAGSNEKLFF. CDR3 DNA: TGTGCCAGCAGCTTAGGAGGGACAGGGGCAGGAAGTAATGAAAAACTGTTTTTT.

The genes are TRBV4-3 and TRBJ1-6; D is unresolved. CDR3 length: 14 amino acids. The V end was cut by 6 bases, the J end by 3 bases, with 9 bases between. Germline CDR1 and CDR2: LGHNA and YSLEER. In DNA form, the CDR3 reads TGCGCCAGCAGTGAGGGATTCTATAATTCACCCCTCCACTTT. Its protein product is CASSEGFYNSPLHF.

This sequence joins TRBV10-2 and TRBJ1-6; D ambiguous. CDR1 and CDR2 (germline): WSHSY, SAAADI. Trimming stripped 7 bases from V and 7 bases from J, with 11 bases between. This CDR3 has 13 amino acids. The CDR3: CASNRGVNSPLHF. The DNA for the CDR3 is TGCGCCAGCAACCGCGGGGTAAATTCACCCCTCCACTTT.

This chain uses TRBV7-2 with TRBJ2-7; no definite D call. The CDR3 runs to 13 residues. Trimming cost V 6 bases and J 2 bases, with 11 bases left between them. Germline V gene data show CDR1 as SGHTA and CDR2 as FQGNSA. CDR3 sequence: CASSLFTAYEQYF. The CDR3 DNA follows: TGTGCCAGCAGTCTCTTTACAGCCTACGAGCAGTACTTC.

In its sample, this clone was seen once. The chain uses TRBV19 and TRBJ2-2; 7 nucleotides match TRBD1. Per the germline V gene, CDR1 is LNHDA and CDR2 is SQIVND (reference sequence). This CDR3 comprises 17 residues. The V and J ends lost 6 bases and 2 bases, in that order; junction bases with no gene match: 12. CDR3 amino acids: CASSQRTGTANTGELFF. Written as DNA, the CDR3 is TGTGCCAGTAGCCAGAGGACCGGGACAGCCAACACCGGGGAGCTGTTTTTT.

V is TRBV5-8 and J is TRBJ2-1, with 15 bases lining up with TRBD2. CDR3 length: 14 amino acids. Trimming cost V 4 bases and J 9 bases; bases outside gene matches: 2. Germline V gives CDR1 SGHTS, CDR2 YDEGEE. CDR3 sequence (DNA): TGTGCCAGCAGCAGGACTAGCGGGAGGGGTGAGCAGTTCTTC. It codes for CASSRTSGRGEQFF.

The V and J genes are TRBV19 and TRBJ1-5, with D possibly TRBD1 on 6 matching bases. V gave up 5 bases and J gave up 3 bases, with 17 bases separating them. From germline, CDR1 is LNHDA and CDR2 SQIVND (reference sequence). This CDR3 is 16 amino acids long. As DNA, the CDR3 is TGTGCCAGTAGTCTGCCGCTGACAGGCCTCAATCAGCCCCAGCATTTT. Protein: CASSLPLTGLNQPQHF. The variable domain in full, with the rest retrieved from reference TRBV19 and TRBJ1-5, is DGGITQSPKYLFRKEGQNVTLSCEQNLNHDAMYWYRQDPGQGLRLIYYSQIVNDFQKGDIAEGYSVSREKKESFPLTVTSAQKNPTAFYLCASSLPLTGLNQPQHFGDGTRLSIL.

The genes are TRBV7-2 and TRBJ2-1, with 7 bases lining up with TRBD1. The CDR3 contains 16 residues. Germline V lookup: CDR1 SGHTA, CDR2 FQGNSA. The ends lost 6 bases at V and 0 bases at J; junction bases unmatched: 8. The CDR3 DNA reads as TGTGCCAGCAGGCTATCTCGGGACAGCTCCTACAATGAGCAGTTCTTC. Translated: CASRLSRDSSYNEQFF. The full variable domain, rest sourced from reference TRBV7-2 and TRBJ2-1, is GAGVSQSPSNKVTEKGKDVELRCDPISGHTALYWYRQSLGQGLEFLIYFQGNSAPDKSGLPSDRFSAERTGGSVSTLTIQRTQQEDSAVYLCASRLSRDSSYNEQFFGPGTRLTVL.

This clone was observed a few times. V is TRBV19 and J is TRBJ2-7, with D possibly matching TRBD2 (6 bases). CDR3 length: 14 residues. The ends were cut back, 3 bases at V and 0 bases at J, with 9 bases in the middle. Germline assignment: CDR1 LNHDA and CDR2 SQIVND (reference sequence). The CDR3 region has the DNA TGTGCCAGTAGTATTAGCGGTAGCTCCTACGAGCAGTACTTC. It translates to CASSISGSSYEQYF.

This clone was seen a handful of times. The chain is built from TRBV5-1 and TRBJ1-4, with 11 nucleotides matching TRBD1. Germline V gene lookup returns CDR1 SGHRS and CDR2 YFSETQ. This CDR3 comprises 16 residues. The V gene end was trimmed by 5 bases and the J gene end by 3 bases; junction bases not matched to a gene: 6. The CDR3 nucleotides read TGCGCCAGCAGAAGCGGACAGGGGGCTTCTAATGAAAAACTGTTTTTT. Translation gives CASRSGQGASNEKLFF.

The genes are TRBV3-1 (or the pseudogene TRBV3-2) and TRBJ2-2; TRBD1 agrees at 9 bases. Per germline, CDR1 LGHDT and CDR2 YNNKEL (reference sequence). V lost 4 bases to trimming and J lost 6 bases; unmatched junction nucleotides: 6. The CDR3 extends over 15 amino acids. The CDR3 spells CASSRGTGKAGELFF. For the CDR3, the DNA is TGTGCCAGCAGCCGGGGGACAGGGAAGGCCGGGGAGCTGTTTTTT.

Only one count was recorded for this clone. The chain links TRBV2 to TRBJ1-1; D remains unclear. The germline gives CDR1 SNHLY, CDR2 FYNNEI. V was clipped by 5 bases and J by 0 bases, with 10 bases between them. The CDR3 sequence is 14 residues long. The CDR3 reads CASSYRVMNTEAFF. CDR3 bases: TGTGCCAGCAGTTATCGGGTAATGAACACTGAAGCTTTCTTT.

The CDR3, as DNA: TGTGCCATCAATGCAGGGGACCACAATGAGCAGTTCTTC. It is translated as CAINAGDHNEQFF. The chain joins TRBV10-3 to TRBJ2-1; D is possibly TRBD1 (6 bases). CDR1 ENHRY and CDR2 SYGVKD come from the germline V gene. The V end was cut by 7 bases, the J end by 5 bases, with 12 bases between. The CDR3 has 13 amino acids.

This chain joins TRBV24-1 and TRBJ2-5, with D perhaps TRBD2 (6 bases). This CDR3 is built from 14 residues. Trimming left V 7 bases short and J 2 bases short, with 13 bases between. Germline V CDR1 and CDR2: KGHDR, SFDVKD. The CDR3 loop reads CATSPGTPQETQYF. CDR3 in DNA: TGTGCCACCAGCCCCGGGACTCCTCAAGAGACCCAGTACTTC.

The genes are TRBV2 and TRBJ2-7, with 14 bases that match TRBD2. The germline V gene has CDR1 SNHLY and CDR2 FYNNEI. The CDR3 has 15 amino acids. With 7 bases clipped from V and 2 bases from J, the junction kept 4 bases outside the gene matches. The DNA of the CDR3 is TGTGCCAGCAACCGACTAGCGGGGGGGACCTACGAGCAGTACTTC. This encodes CASNRLAGGTYEQYF.

The chain employs TRBV6-6 and TRBJ2-1; TRBD2 matches 8 bases. This CDR3 is 18 amino acids long. CDR1 MNHNY and CDR2 SVGAGI come from the germline V gene (reference sequence). Germline trimming cut 5 bases from V and 9 bases from J; bases unmatched to any gene: 21. The CDR3, as DNA: TGTGCCAGCAGTCCCTCTGGGGTGGTGAAGCGGGAGTTTGTTGAGCAGTTCTTC. As protein: CASSPSGVVKREFVEQFF.

The J gene is TRBJ1-4, the V gene TRBV7-6; 7 nucleotides line up with TRBD1. The length of the CDR3 is 15 residues. CDR1 and CDR2 (germline): SGHVS, FNYEAQ. Germline trimming cut 5 bases from V and 7 bases from J; bases unmatched to any gene: 10. This CDR3 is CASSNRGTAGEKLFF. CDR3 in DNA: TGTGCCAGCAGCAATAGGGGGACAGCGGGTGAAAAACTGTTTTTT.

CDR3 loop: CASSQDWGLAGNNEQFF. The CDR3 DNA is TGTGCCAGCAGCCAAGATTGGGGGCTAGCGGGAAACAATGAGCAGTTCTTC. The V gene is TRBV4-2, the J gene TRBJ2-1, with 9 bases fitting TRBD2. Trimming cost V 0 bases and J 5 bases; bases outside gene matches: 8. The CDR3 runs to 17 residues. CDR1 is LGHNA, CDR2 YNFKEQ, per germline.

This clone was seen only a few times. The DNA of the CDR3 is TGTGCCAGCAGCGGACAGGGTGGGTCACCCCTCCACTTT. Translating gives CASSGQGGSPLHF. The genes are TRBV2 and TRBJ1-6, with TRBD1 identical over 8 bases. This CDR3 has 13 amino acids. V was clipped by 6 bases and J by 10 bases; unmatched bases: 5. Germline V CDR1 and CDR2: SNHLY, FYNNEI.

The V call is TRBV2, the J call TRBJ2-2; D is ambiguous. The V gene's germline CDR1 is SNHLY and CDR2 FYNNEI. CDR3 length equals 13 residues. The V end was cut by 6 bases, the J end by 6 bases, with 11 bases between. The CDR3 DNA reads TGTGCCAGCAGACGAGTAATGGCCGGGGAGCTGTTTTTT. Amino acid sequence: CASRRVMAGELFF. The full variable domain, with the rest looked up from reference TRBV2 and TRBJ2-2, is EPEVTQTPSHQVTQMGQEVILRCVPISNHLYFYWYRQILGQKVEFLVSFYNNEISEKSEIFDDQFSVERPDGSNFTLKIRSTKLEDSAMYFCASRRVMAGELFFGEGSRLTVL.